This TCR beta chain comes out of a study of T cell changes during pregnancy in multiple sclerosis. Measured with immunoSEQ multiplex PCR; TCRdb has only the in-frame clones, and not every one. The profile shows tens of thousands of clones, more than 70% of them singletons. The TCR comes from a female donor with multiple sclerosis, enrolled in a pregnancy study. Sequences were derived from CD4+ T cells from peripheral blood mononuclear cells, sampled in the first trimester of pregnancy.

The CDR3 nucleotides read TGTGCCAGCAACCTCCTAGCGGGAGAGACCCAGTACTTC. This encodes CASNLLAGETQYF. The V and J genes are TRBV7-2 and TRBJ2-5, with TRBD2 matching over 8 bases. This CDR3 region has 13 residues. The V and J ends lost 7 bases and 4 bases, in that order; junction bases with no gene match: 5. Looked up from germline, CDR1 is SGHTA and CDR2 is FQGNSA.